This T cell receptor beta chain was profiled in a study of shared clonotypes between healthy human individuals (dated by TCRdb to the early 2020s). Turning to the overall study: A few men and a couple of women, aged 18 to 49 years, made up the cohort. For each donor, CD4 naive and CD4 memory were each run on three plates, CD8 naive on two plates, and CD8 memory on one plate. To estimate repertoire size and how much clonotypes are shared between individuals, the study performed deep sequencing of blood TCR repertoires from 4 to 6 healthy adults. Different laboratories and diverse techniques were used to prepare libraries and sequence TCR repertoires, to increase sequencing depth and limit assay-specific biases. Per donor, leukapheresis produced somewhere between about 0.94 and 9.5 billion PBMCs. Beyond this particular receptor, the publication reports: Because the study included a small number of donors, the genetic and exposure-history diversity represented was limited. When a handful of donors were compared, the shared fraction of clonotypes was about 5% for naive CD4, 3% to 4% for naive CD8, more than 2% for memory CD4, and 0.35% to 0.4% for memory CD8. Rarefaction of sorted-subset datasets indicated incomplete sequencing despite the large sequencing depth. Pairwise subsampling led to the expectation that sequencing depth would affect the degree of clonotype sharing among donors. Larger estimated clonotype richness was generally found for naive subsets than for memory subsets. Compared with non-shared clonotypes, clonotypes shared by all four sorted-subset donors had higher generation probabilities. Sampling was restricted to blood, and TCR repertoires in tissue are likely to differ from TCR repertoires in blood.

In its sample, this clone was seen once. This receptor's antigen is unknown. Base qualities are missing; no much larger clone stands one base away. The CDR3 holds 16 amino acids from the cysteine to the phenylalanine. Only the CDR3 region is kept as DNA, spanning 48 bases read in frame from base 1. Looking up the germline V gene yields CDR1 MNHNS and CDR2 SASEGT. Trimmed from V: 3 bases; trimmed from J: 4 bases; junction bases lacking a gene match: 8. Healthy HIV-negative adults with no recently reported acute infections or vaccinations were included as donors. Every donor was a Caucasian adult living in Nashville, Tennessee, USA. CD4+ T cells were enriched through magnetic negative selection, after which naive cells were positively selected on CD45RA and the remaining negative fraction served as the memory subset. After blood collection by leukapheresis, PBMCs were isolated using Ficoll-Histopaque density gradient centrifugation and then cryopreserved in the vapor phase of liquid nitrogen. Analytical flow cytometry was used to check the purity and quantity of every magnetically sorted T cell population. Genomic DNA was isolated from each sorted fraction and quantified by UV absorbance on a Nanodrop 2000c.

Using the deep immunoSEQ assay, multiplex PCR amplified TCR CDR3 regions from genomic DNA. For each cell subset, the extracted genomic DNA was distributed evenly across all wells of several immunoSEQ 96-well plates, and each plate served as one replicate. For sorted subsets, each replicate PCR was loaded with about 0.2 ug genomic DNA, equivalent to 30,000 or so T cell genomes. Purified libraries were quantified with a Qubit 3.0 fluorometer, sized on a Bioanalyzer 2100, and re-quantified with the KAPA Library Quantification kit. A separate single-read 150-cycle Illumina NextSeq 550 flow cell was used to sequence each immunoSEQ 96-well plate. In the authors' own workflow: Because the immunoSEQ output held only junctional sequences and lacked quality scores, the filtering could not match the filtering applied to full-length reads. Sequences were annotated with PyIR, a Python wrapper for IgBLAST v1.9, using IMGT germline references to assign V/J genes and CDR3. Any read was removed if the V/J assignment was weak (E-value above 1e-6), the CDR3 was missing, or the read contained stop codons, out-of-frame junctions, or ambiguous translated residues. V3J clonotypes were defined by identical inferred V gene, J gene, and CDR3 amino acid sequence. Percentage overlap between repertoires was computed as shared unique clonotypes divided by the size of the smaller repertoire. Repertoire richness was assessed with RTK rarefaction, the Chao1 estimator, and Recon v2.1 estimates of unobserved clonotypes. OLGA was used to compute generation probabilities for all TCRbeta clonotypes that the gDNA method yielded from four donors. TCRdb took over this immuneACCESS table, retaining in-frame rearrangements with V and J assigned. Such tables are incomplete; in checked studies, under half of the missing clones stem from an unresolved V gene, and the remainder is unexplained. Clone size and the V and J calls come from that table; the DNA yielded D and trimming. Across this sample there are a few million clones, with just over 90% seen only once. The ten largest clones take up 0.39% of the sample.

The TCR was taken from a man younger than 35 in good health. Some clones in this sample may be carry-over from other donors' samples. Material for sequencing was naive CD4+ T cells from PBMCs. Taken with the paper, the label for cell subset or site translates to: CD45RA+ positively selected. Recombination connected TRBV6-1 to TRBJ2-1; 8 bases in the middle match TRBD2. The nucleotides read TGTGCCAGCAGTGATGTTCCTAGCGGGCGGTACAATGAGCAGTTCTTC. It codes for CASSDVPSGRYNEQFF.